The T cell receptor (beta chain) described here comes from a study of shared clonotypes between healthy human individuals (TCRdb year 2020). With respect to the entire study: A couple of women and a few men aged 18 to 49 years were included in the cohort. To estimate repertoire size and how much clonotypes are shared between individuals, the study performed deep sequencing of blood TCR repertoires from about five healthy adults. Between about 0.8 and 9.5 billion PBMCs per donor were obtained by leukapheresis. For each donor, CD4 naive and CD4 memory were each given three plates, CD8 naive was given two plates, and CD8 memory was given one plate. To increase sequencing depth and limit assay-specific biases, different laboratories used diverse techniques to prepare libraries and sequence TCR repertoires.

Broader findings and caveats from the paper: Compared with non-shared clonotypes, the clonotypes found in all four sorted-subset donors had higher generation probabilities. Incomplete sequencing was indicated by rarefaction of sorted-subset datasets, despite the large sequencing depth. Pairwise subsampling led to the expectation that sequencing depth would affect the degree of clonotype sharing among donors. About 5% of naive CD4, 3.5% of naive CD8, about 2.5% of memory CD4, and approximately 0.4% of memory CD8 clonotypes were shared across four donors. The small number of donors limited the genetic and exposure-history diversity represented. Naive subsets generally had larger estimated clonotype richness than memory subsets. Sampling was restricted to blood, and TCR repertoires in tissues likely differ from the TCR repertoires found in blood.

TCR CDR3 regions were amplified from genomic DNA by multiplex PCR using the deep immunoSEQ assay. Extracted genomic DNA from each cell subset was spread evenly across all wells of several immunoSEQ 96-well plates, with each plate serving as a replicate. For sorted subsets, roughly 0.2 ug genomic DNA, equal to about 30,000 T cell genomes, was loaded into each replicate PCR. Purified libraries were measured with a Qubit 3.0 fluorometer, size-checked on a Bioanalyzer 2100, and measured again with the KAPA Library Quantification kit. Every immunoSEQ 96-well plate was sequenced on a separate single-read 150-cycle Illumina NextSeq 550 flow cell. The published analysis was carried out like this. Because only junctional sequences without quality scores were contained in the immunoSEQ output, filtering matching that applied to full-length reads could not be performed. Sequences were annotated with PyIR, a Python wrapper for IgBLAST v1.9, using IMGT germline references to assign V/J genes and CDR3. Reads were removed for weak V/J assignments (E-value above 1e-6), missing CDR3, stop codons, out-of-frame junctions, or ambiguous translated residues. A V3J clonotype was defined by an identical inferred V gene, J gene, and CDR3 amino acid sequence. Percentage overlap between repertoires was calculated by dividing the number of shared unique clonotypes by the size of the smaller repertoire. Repertoire richness was assessed with RTK rarefaction, the Chao1 estimator, and Recon v2.1 estimates of unobserved clonotypes. Generation probabilities for all TCRbeta clonotypes obtained by the gDNA method from a handful of donors were computed using OLGA. TCRdb limited this immuneACCESS table to in-frame rearrangements with V and J called. A share of clones is missing; checked studies link under half to unresolved V genes, and the rest is unexplained. The V and J calls and clone size were taken over from that table, and D and trimming were inferred from the DNA. The sample table holds some 500,000 clones, of which about 96% were seen once. The ten largest clones add up to 0.064% of the sample.

Donors were healthy HIV-negative adults with no recently reported acute infections or vaccinations. Every donor was a Caucasian adult residing in Nashville, Tennessee, USA. CD4+ T cells were enriched by magnetic negative selection, after which naive cells were positively selected on CD45RA and the negative fraction was taken as the memory subset. Blood was obtained by leukapheresis, after which PBMCs were separated by Ficoll-Histopaque density gradient centrifugation and cryopreserved in liquid nitrogen vapor phase. Analytical flow cytometry was used to check the purity and quantity of each magnetically sorted T cell population. Genomic DNA was isolated from each sorted fraction and quantified by UV absorbance on a Nanodrop 2000c. Turning to this clone: No cognate antigen has been identified for it. No much larger clonotype is one base removed from it; base qualities were not supplied. At the DNA level, this CDR3 is encoded by other sequences in the same sample as well.

This TCR was recovered from a woman under 40 in good health. The sequenced sample was naive CD4+ T cells sorted from blood. The intended sense of this specimen's cell subset or site label: CD45RA+ positively selected.

The CDR3 protein sequence reads: CSVEVGTSGRGEQFF. The DNA sequence is TGCAGCGTTGAAGTTGGAACTAGCGGGAGAGGTGAGCAGTTCTTC. The chain couples TRBV29-1 to TRBJ2-1; TRBD2 matches 11 bases in the middle. Including cysteine and phenylalanine, the CDR3 has 15 amino acids. Only the CDR3 portion is preserved as DNA: 45 bases, with reading frame beginning at the first base. The V end gives up 1 base and the J end 9 bases, leaving 8 bases in the junction not matched to a gene. The germline V gene provides CDR1 SQVTM and CDR2 ANQGSEA.